Included here is one TCR beta chain sequence, with context. These data belong to a study of blood T cell repertoires in COVID-19. Overall study context: The study drew acute and convalescent COVID-19 samples from the United States, Italy and Spain. Sources were T cells, B-cell-depleted T cells, or PBMCs; the material itself was cDNA or gDNA.

Looked up from germline, CDR1 is SGDLS and CDR2 is YYNGEE. This CDR3 region has 14 residues. With 3 bases removed from V and 7 bases from J, the gap between germline ends came to 16 bases. Per the original methods: Estimates of nucleated cell counts were drawn from the amplification of reference gene primers. The repertoire was sequenced with immunoSEQ multiplex PCR; TCRdb's copy has only in-frame clones and lacks some. V and J calls and clone size are given by that table; D and trimming were obtained from the DNA. The repertoire consists of some 100,000 clones, with 84% occurring once and the leading ten covering 6.5% to 10%.

The specimen was peripheral blood. The genes are TRBV9 and TRBJ2-5, with D maybe TRBD1 (5 bases). This clonotype originated in a woman of 80 years or more with active or convalescent COVID-19. CDR3 bases: TGTGCCAGCAGCGCAGACCAGGGTGAGGTGACCCAGTACTTC. It translates to CASSADQGEVTQYF.